Listed below are T cell receptor beta chains from one sample, sequenced in a study of blood T cells in healthy people across ages. Using its own MiXCR run on the 5' RACE reads, TCRdb lists one record per CDR3 protein. Of over 1,300,000 distinct CDR3 sequences in the sample, approximately 63% are singletons; the top ten hold over 5%. The specimen sequenced was blood. These TCRs come from a man younger than 35 in good health. Both conserved end residues are part of each CDR3.

v_gene	j_gene	CDR3aa
TRBV20-1	TRBJ2-5	CSATPPQGPYQETQYF
TRBV28	TRBJ2-4	CASSLPGAKNIQYF
TRBV6-5	TRBJ2-1	CASSSPTSGSSHNERFF
TRBV20-1	TRBJ2-7	CSAPSGQTYEQYF
TRBV7-2	TRBJ2-1	CASSPPGQGYYNEQFF
TRBV4-1	TRBJ1-5	CASSQALGRGRQPQHF
TRBV28	TRBJ1-4	CATYRGLNEKLFF
TRBV7-9	TRBJ2-1	CASSSIGLVDNEQFF
TRBV5-1	TRBJ2-3	CASSRNPRISTDTQYF
TRBV4-2	TRBJ1-4	CASSQAAEAGTTNEKLFF
TRBV4-2	TRBJ2-3	CASSQDAGAGLGSTDTQYF
TRBV5-1	TRBJ1-6	CASSSQTGDNSPLHF
TRBV6-6	TRBJ2-7	CASSDSRTYWHEQYF
TRBV28	TRBJ2-7	CASSFGAYGTYEQYF
TRBV4-3	TRBJ2-7	CASSQANQYGQGAYEQYF
TRBV25-1	TRBJ1-1	CASSELGDTEAFF
TRBV20-1	TRBJ2-3	CSASARGTALSTDTQYF
TRBV20-1	TRBJ2-1	CSARGTSGSYNEQFF
TRBV10-3	TRBJ2-7	CAISEGLAGANEQYF
TRBV7-2	TRBJ2-3	CASSLDRTDTQYF
TRBV20-1	TRBJ1-3	CSARYESSGNTIYF
TRBV27	TRBJ2-1	CASSLEGGLNEQFF
TRBV29-1	TRBJ2-7	CSARTIPAYEQYF
TRBV5-1	TRBJ1-5	CASSPWTRSQPQHF
TRBV7-9	NA	CASSFLQGAGGEQYF
TRBV6-5	TRBJ1-4	CASRGGASNEKLFF
TRBV6-5	TRBJ1-5	CASSPTVNQPQHF
TRBV10-3	TRBJ1-6	CAISDRTVGNSPLHF
TRBV5-1	TRBJ2-7	CASSSFGSSYEQYF
TRBV2	TRBJ2-5	CASSETRTEAETQYF
TRBV25-1	TRBJ2-3	CASSLSGRGSTDTQYF
TRBV6-6	TRBJ2-5	CASSVDSQETQYF
TRBV4-1	TRBJ1-5	CASSQGTGRFQPQHF